What follows are 25 T cell receptor beta chains derived from one specimen sequenced in a study of T cell responses to AZD1222 COVID-19 vaccine. Sequencing used immunoSEQ multiplex PCR; TCRdb keeps in-frame clones, though not all of them. Here the sample spans about 160,000 clones, roughly 92% being singletons. The sequences come from peripheral blood, collected on day 0 of AZD1222 vaccination. These receptors came from an adult in good health.

Only one count was recorded for this clone. V is TRBV28 and J is TRBJ2-1, with D perhaps being TRBD1 or TRBD2 (5 bases each). V was shortened by 5 bases and J by 5 bases, with 10 bases between the two germline ends. The germline CDR1 and CDR2 sequences are MDHEN and SYDVKM. The CDR3 has 13 residues. CDR3 amino acids: CASSRGVDNEQFF. The CDR3, as DNA: TGTGCCAGCAGTCGGGGCGTGGACAATGAGCAGTTCTTC.

This chain uses TRBV20-1 with TRBJ2-5; D may match TRBD1 or TRBD2 (5 bases each). V lost 3 bases and J 9 bases, leaving 11 bases between the germline ends. The CDR3 is 11 residues long. CDR1 is DFQATT, CDR2 SNEGSKA, per germline (reference sequence). The CDR3 is CSARGDQAQYF. CDR3 in DNA: TGCAGTGCTAGGGGGGACCAGGCCCAGTACTTC.

The gene calls are TRBV5-5 and TRBJ2-5, with unresolved D. CDR3 size: 13 residues. Germline assignment: CDR1 SGHKS and CDR2 YYEKEE (reference sequence). V was cut by 6 bases and J by 3 bases, with 12 bases left in between. The CDR3 sequence: CASNLRAEETQYF. Here the CDR3 DNA reads TGTGCCAGCAACCTTAGGGCGGAAGAGACCCAGTACTTC.

This rearrangement joins TRBV5-4 to TRBJ2-3; D may match TRBD1 or TRBD2 (5 bases each). Germline V gives CDR1 SGHNT, CDR2 YYREEE (reference sequence). The CDR3 runs 15 residues. Trimming took 2 bases from V and 4 from J, leaving 14 bases between them. CDR3 DNA sequence: TGTGCCAGCAGCTTAATACGGGACCCAGCAGATACGCAGTATTTT. This codes for CASSLIRDPADTQYF.

J is TRBJ1-1 and V is TRBV5-1, with a tentative D call TRBD1 (5 bases). CDR3 length: 19 amino acids. Looked up from germline, CDR1 is SGHRS and CDR2 is YFSETQ. Between the trimmed V and J ends, which lost 4 bases and 2 bases, there was a span of 27 bases. This CDR3 is CASSPAPGLEKSPNTEAFF. In nucleotides, the CDR3 is TGCGCCAGCAGCCCGGCCCCGGGACTCGAAAAATCCCCAAACACTGAAGCTTTCTTT.

A word on this clone: The same CDR3 arises from other DNA sequences in this sample as well. This chain uses TRBV5-4 with TRBJ1-1; 7 positions agree with TRBD1. Per the germline V gene, CDR1 is SGHNT and CDR2 is YYREEE (reference sequence). This CDR3 has 13 amino acids. Germline trimming cut 3 bases from V and 1 base from J; bases unmatched to any gene: 0. CDR3 region: CASSWDRNTEAFF. In DNA, the CDR3 is TGTGCCAGCAGCTGGGACAGGAACACTGAAGCTTTCTTT.

This sequence joins TRBV30 and TRBJ1-6, with D unclear. Per germline, CDR1 GTSNPN and CDR2 SVGIG (reference sequence). This CDR3 is 13 amino acids long. Trimming removed 5 bases at V and 6 bases at J, with 11 bases between. The chain's CDR3 is CAWQRTSNSPLHF. CDR3 sequence (DNA): TGTGCCTGGCAGCGCACAAGTAATTCACCCCTCCACTTT.

CDR3 region: CASSLGVQGHYGYTF. In nucleotides, the CDR3 is TGTGCCAGCAGCTTAGGTGTACAGGGGCACTATGGCTACACCTTC. The chain has TRBV7-9 and TRBJ1-2, with 7 bases lining up with TRBD1. Per the germline V gene, CDR1 is SEHNR and CDR2 is FQNEAQ (reference sequence). V shed 1 base, J shed 3 bases, and the junction held 5 bases outside the gene matches. The CDR3 length is 15 residues.

The DNA for the CDR3 is TGTGCCAGCAGCCTGTCTTCAGGTGAAGCTTTCTTT. It specifies CASSLSSGEAFF. This sequence joins TRBV7-9 and TRBJ1-1; D remains ambiguous. Germline assignment: CDR1 SEHNR and CDR2 FQNEAQ (reference sequence). The V end was cut by 5 bases, the J end by 7 bases, with 11 bases between. This CDR3 spans 12 amino acids. Drawing the rest from reference TRBV7-9 and TRBJ1-1, the complete variable domain is DTGVSQNPRHKITKRGQNVTFRCDPISEHNRLYWYRQTLGQGPEFLTYFQNEAQLEKSRLLSDRFSAERPKGSFSTLEIQRTEQGDSAMYLCASSLSSGEAFFGQGTRLTVV.

The chain uses TRBV5-8 and TRBJ1-5; D not resolved. V dropped 1 base and J dropped 5 bases, with 7 bases sitting between them. The CDR3 runs 13 residues. The germline V gene has CDR1 SGHTS and CDR2 YDEGEE. The CDR3 sequence is CASSLNWDQPQHF. CDR3 nucleotide sequence: TGTGCCAGCAGCTTGAATTGGGATCAGCCCCAGCATTTT.

This chain links TRBV30 with TRBJ2-1, with 12 bases aligning to TRBD2. CDR1 GTSNPN and CDR2 SVGIG come from the germline V gene (reference sequence). This CDR3 is built from 16 residues. V was clipped by 2 bases and J by 0 bases; unmatched bases: 2. This chain's CDR3 is CAWSSSGRASYNEQFF. Written as DNA, the CDR3 is TGTGCCTGGAGTTCTAGCGGGAGGGCCTCCTACAATGAGCAGTTCTTC.

The rearrangement uses TRBV3-1 (or the pseudogene TRBV3-2) and TRBJ2-1; D unclear. There are 15 residues in the CDR3. In germline, CDR1 is LGHDT, CDR2 YNNKEL (reference sequence). The ends were cut back, 3 bases at V and 0 bases at J, with 9 bases in the middle. The CDR3 sequence: CASSQARYSYNEQFF. DNA for the CDR3: TGTGCCAGCAGCCAGGCGCGATACTCCTACAATGAGCAGTTCTTC.

The chain links TRBV5-1 to TRBJ1-4; D is ambiguous. Germline CDR1 and CDR2: SGHRS and YFSETQ. V gave up 0 bases and J gave up 4 bases, with 13 bases separating them. The CDR3 is 16 amino acids. CDR3 in amino acids: CASSLAPPAVNEKLFF. CDR3 sequence (DNA): TGCGCCAGCAGCTTGGCCCCCCCGGCGGTTAATGAAAAACTGTTTTTT.

V and J are TRBV11-2 and TRBJ1-2, with no clear D. V was clipped by 2 bases and J by 2 bases, with 9 bases between them. Germline values: CDR1 SGHAT, CDR2 FQNNGV. CDR3 length: 14 amino acids. CDR3 sequence (DNA): TGTGCCAGCAGCTTATTGGACTGGAACTATGGCTACACCTTC. Translating it yields CASSLLDWNYGYTF.

V gene TRBV27 combines with J gene TRBJ2-3, with D unresolved. There are 15 residues in the CDR3. V was clipped by 4 bases and J by 0 bases, with 11 bases between them. Germline CDR1 is MNHEY and CDR2 is SMNVEV (reference sequence). The CDR3 loop is CASSSAAVSTDTQYF. DNA for the CDR3: TGTGCCAGCAGTTCTGCGGCGGTAAGCACAGATACGCAGTATTTT.

The chain couples TRBV10-3 to TRBJ1-5; D is perhaps TRBD1 (5 bases). V shed 2 bases and J shed 2 bases, with 10 bases lying between them. Per germline, CDR1 ENHRY and CDR2 SYGVKD. The CDR3 loop spans 15 amino acids. CDR3 bases: TGTGCCATCAGTGAGGGGGGTGGGGGCAATCAGCCCCAGCATTTT. It translates to CAISEGGGGNQPQHF.

The rearrangement links TRBV7-2 to TRBJ2-3; no definite D call. The CDR3 is 16 residues long. Germline V gene lookup returns CDR1 SGHTA and CDR2 FQGNSA. V dropped 1 base and J dropped 4 bases, with 15 bases sitting between them. The CDR3: CASSLGPAAGADTQYF. The CDR3 DNA reads TGTGCCAGCAGCTTAGGACCGGCAGCTGGGGCAGATACGCAGTATTTT.

The gene calls are TRBV18 and TRBJ2-7; D remains unclear. Trimming left V 2 bases short and J 2 bases short, with 7 bases between. The CDR3 contains 13 residues. Germline CDR1 is KGHSH and CDR2 is LQKENI. Written as DNA, the CDR3 is TGTGCCAGCTCACCAATTGCCACCTACGAGCAGTACGTC. Amino acid sequence: CASSPIATYEQYV.

This chain links TRBV28 with TRBJ1-5, with 9 nucleotides matching TRBD1. Germline assignment: CDR1 MDHEN and CDR2 SYDVKM. Trimming cost V 8 bases and J 5 bases; bases outside gene matches: 7. The CDR3 consists of 14 residues. The CDR3, as DNA: TGTGCCAGCGGCCAGGGGACAGGGCATCAGCCCCAGCATTTT. As protein: CASGQGTGHQPQHF.

V and J are TRBV2 and TRBJ2-1, with 9 bases that match TRBD1. J was trimmed by 8 bases and V by 5 bases; bases with no gene match: 7. CDR1 is SNHLY, CDR2 FYNNEI, per germline. CDR3 size: 14 residues. This CDR3 reads CASSTGQGRHEQFF. The CDR3 region has the DNA TGTGCCAGCAGTACCGGACAGGGGAGACATGAGCAGTTCTTC.

The rearrangement links TRBV2 to TRBJ2-1; no reliable D call. CDR3 size: 12 residues. Trimming removed 8 bases from V and 6 bases from J, with 11 bases in between. Germline CDR1 and CDR2: SNHLY and FYNNEI. CDR3 region: CASGLIVNEQFF. CDR3 sequence (DNA): TGTGCCAGCGGCCTAATAGTCAATGAGCAGTTCTTC.

The chain employs TRBV24-1 and TRBJ2-3; 13 positions agree with TRBD2. The CDR3 length is 22 residues. Germline CDR1 and CDR2: KGHDR and SFDVKD. With V trimmed by 2 bases and J by 0 bases, 16 bases remained unmatched. DNA for the CDR3: TGTGCCACCAGTGATTCAACCGGGACTAGCGGGAAGTCGACTTTTAGCACAGATACGCAGTATTTT. This codes for CATSDSTGTSGKSTFSTDTQYF.

The chain combines TRBV12-5 with TRBJ2-3; TRBD2 agrees at 7 bases. Losses at the gene ends were 6 bases for V and 0 bases for J; bases not matched to a gene: 6. CDR1 is LGHNT, CDR2 FRNRAP, per germline. This CDR3 spans 15 amino acids. The CDR3 sequence: CASGRGDFSTDTQYF. The DNA of the CDR3 is TGTGCTAGTGGCCGGGGGGACTTTAGCACAGATACGCAGTATTTT.

The chain couples TRBV4-1 to TRBJ2-5, with 9 positions matching TRBD2. CDR1 and CDR2 from the germline V gene are MGHRA and YSYEKL. This CDR3 region has 17 residues. The V and J ends lost 1 base and 5 bases, in that order; junction bases with no gene match: 11. Here the CDR3 DNA reads TGCGCCAGCAGCCAAGCCGTTCGCGGGGGGGCCAGGGAGACCCAGTACTTC. As protein: CASSQAVRGGARETQYF.

The chain recombines TRBV18 with TRBJ1-5, with TRBD1 matching over 7 bases. Trimming at V came to 4 bases and at J to 7 bases, leaving 13 bases not matched to a gene. Germline V gene sequence: CDR1 KGHSH, CDR2 LQKENI. The CDR3 spans 16 residues. The CDR3 loop is CASSHSNRGLGQPQHF. The CDR3 nucleotides are TGTGCCAGCTCACATTCAAACAGGGGCCTGGGACAGCCCCAGCATTTT.